This TCR beta chain appears in the sequencing data of a study of blood T cell repertoires in COVID-19. The germline V gene encodes CDR1 SGHVS and CDR2 FNYEAQ. Trimming left V 1 base short and J 1 base short, with 10 bases between. This CDR3 comprises 15 residues. Method: immunoSEQ multiplex PCR; TCRdb's copy keeps in-frame clones and lacks some. The data show 140,000 or so clones, 80% to 85% seen once. This receptor was identified in a man aged 30-40 years with COVID-19, enrolled during active disease. This rearrangement joins TRBV7-6 to TRBJ1-1, with no clear D. What was sequenced was peripheral blood. For the CDR3, the DNA is TGTGCCAGCAGCTTAGGAGGGTCAGGGAACACTGAAGCTTTCTTT. This translates into CASSLGGSGNTEAFF.